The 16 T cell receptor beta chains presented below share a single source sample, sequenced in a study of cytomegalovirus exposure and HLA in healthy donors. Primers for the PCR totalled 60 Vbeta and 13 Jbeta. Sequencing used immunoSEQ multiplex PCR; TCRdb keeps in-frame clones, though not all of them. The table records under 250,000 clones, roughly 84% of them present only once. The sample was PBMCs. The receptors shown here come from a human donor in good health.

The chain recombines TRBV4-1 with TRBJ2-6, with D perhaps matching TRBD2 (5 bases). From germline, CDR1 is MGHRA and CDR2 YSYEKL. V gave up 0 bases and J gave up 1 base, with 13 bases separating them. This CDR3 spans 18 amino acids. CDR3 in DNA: TGCGCCAGCAGCCAAGATCCCCTTCTAGCATCTGGGGCCAACGTCCTGACTTTC. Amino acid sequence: CASSQDPLLASGANVLTF.

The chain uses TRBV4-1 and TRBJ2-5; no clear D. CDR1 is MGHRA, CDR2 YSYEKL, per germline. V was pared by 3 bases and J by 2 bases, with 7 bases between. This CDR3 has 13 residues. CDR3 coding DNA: TGCGCCAGCAGCCAGACTCCTCAAGAGACCCAGTACTTC. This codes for CASSQTPQETQYF.

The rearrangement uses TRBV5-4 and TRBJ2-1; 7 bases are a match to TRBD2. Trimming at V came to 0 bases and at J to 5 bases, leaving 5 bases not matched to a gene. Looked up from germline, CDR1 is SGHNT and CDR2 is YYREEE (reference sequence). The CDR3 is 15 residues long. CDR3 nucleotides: TGTGCCAGCAGCTTGGTATCTAGCGGTAACAATGAGCAGTTCTTC. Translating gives CASSLVSSGNNEQFF.

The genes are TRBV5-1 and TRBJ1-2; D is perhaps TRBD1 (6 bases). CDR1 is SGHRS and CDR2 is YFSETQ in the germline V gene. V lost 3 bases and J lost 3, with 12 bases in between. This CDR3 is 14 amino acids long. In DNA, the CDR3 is TGCGCCAGCAGCTCACAGGGAGGGGACTATGGCTACACCTTC. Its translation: CASSSQGGDYGYTF.

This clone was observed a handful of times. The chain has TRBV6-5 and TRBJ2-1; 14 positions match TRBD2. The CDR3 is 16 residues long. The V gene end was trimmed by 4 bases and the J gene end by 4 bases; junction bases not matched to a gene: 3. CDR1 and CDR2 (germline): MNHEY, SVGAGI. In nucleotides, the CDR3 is TGTGCCAGCAGTTCAGGACTAGCGGGAGGTTACAATGAGCAGTTCTTC. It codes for CASSSGLAGGYNEQFF.

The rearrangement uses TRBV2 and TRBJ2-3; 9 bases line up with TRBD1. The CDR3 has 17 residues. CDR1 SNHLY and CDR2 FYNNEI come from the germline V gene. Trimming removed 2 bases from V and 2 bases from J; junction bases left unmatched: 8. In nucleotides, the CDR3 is TGTGCCAGCAGTGAACGGGACAGGGCTGGGGACACAGATACGCAGTATTTT. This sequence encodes CASSERDRAGDTDTQYF.

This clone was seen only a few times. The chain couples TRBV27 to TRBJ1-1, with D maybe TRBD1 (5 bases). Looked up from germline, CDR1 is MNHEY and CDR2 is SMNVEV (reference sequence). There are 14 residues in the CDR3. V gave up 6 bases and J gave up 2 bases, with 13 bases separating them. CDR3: CASRTDRPNTEAFF. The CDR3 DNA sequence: TGTGCCAGCAGAACAGACAGACCTAACACTGAAGCTTTCTTT.

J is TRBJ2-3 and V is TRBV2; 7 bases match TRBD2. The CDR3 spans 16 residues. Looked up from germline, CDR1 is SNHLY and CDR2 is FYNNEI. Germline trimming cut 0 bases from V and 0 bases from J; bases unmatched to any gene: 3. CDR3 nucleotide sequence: TGTGCCAGCAGTGAAGCTCCAGCGGGAAGCACAGATACGCAGTATTTT. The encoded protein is CASSEAPAGSTDTQYF.

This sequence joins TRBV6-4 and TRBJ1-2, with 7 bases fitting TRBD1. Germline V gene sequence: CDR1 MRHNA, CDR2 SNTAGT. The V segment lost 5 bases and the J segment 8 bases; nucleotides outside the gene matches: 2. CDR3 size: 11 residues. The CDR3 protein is CASSTGEGYTF. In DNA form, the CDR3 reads TGTGCCAGCAGTACAGGGGAAGGCTACACCTTC.

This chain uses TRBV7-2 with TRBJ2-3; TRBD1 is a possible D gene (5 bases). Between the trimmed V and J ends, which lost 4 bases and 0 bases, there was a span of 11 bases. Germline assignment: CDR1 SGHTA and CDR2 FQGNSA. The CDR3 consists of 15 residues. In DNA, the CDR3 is TGTGCCAGCAGCTCACAGGAGTTTAGCACAGATACGCAGTATTTT. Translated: CASSSQEFSTDTQYF. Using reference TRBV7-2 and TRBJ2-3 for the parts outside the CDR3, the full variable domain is GAGVSQSPSNKVTEKGKDVELRCDPISGHTALYWYRQSLGQGLEFLIYFQGNSAPDKSGLPSDRFSAERTGGSVSTLTIQRTQQEDSAVYLCASSSQEFSTDTQYFGPGTRLTVL.

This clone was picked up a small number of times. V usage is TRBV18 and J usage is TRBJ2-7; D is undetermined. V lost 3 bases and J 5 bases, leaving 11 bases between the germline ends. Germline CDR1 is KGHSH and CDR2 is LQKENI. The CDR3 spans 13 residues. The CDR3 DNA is TGTGCCAGCTCACCGGCCCTGGCCCACGAGCAGTACTTC. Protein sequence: CASSPALAHEQYF.

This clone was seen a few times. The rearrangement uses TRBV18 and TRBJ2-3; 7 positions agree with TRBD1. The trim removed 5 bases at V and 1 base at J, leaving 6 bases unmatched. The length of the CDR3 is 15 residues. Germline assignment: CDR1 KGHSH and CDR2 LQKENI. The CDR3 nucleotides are TGTGCCAGCTCAACAGGACAGGCTGGCACAGATACGCAGTATTTT. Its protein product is CASSTGQAGTDTQYF.

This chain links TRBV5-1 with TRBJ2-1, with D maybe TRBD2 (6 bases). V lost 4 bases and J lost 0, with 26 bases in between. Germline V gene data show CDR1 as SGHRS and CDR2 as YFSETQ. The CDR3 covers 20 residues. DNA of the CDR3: TGCGCCAGCAGCCGGGCCTTTGACGTAAGGGAGGCCCACTCCTACAATGAGCAGTTCTTC. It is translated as CASSRAFDVREAHSYNEQFF.

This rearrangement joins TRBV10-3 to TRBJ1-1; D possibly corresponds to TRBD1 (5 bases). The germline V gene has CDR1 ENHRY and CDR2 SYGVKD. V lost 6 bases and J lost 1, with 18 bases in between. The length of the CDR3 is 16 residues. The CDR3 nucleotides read TGTGCCATCAGGGATCTGACCCGACAGAGGAACACTGAAGCTTTCTTT. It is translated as CAIRDLTRQRNTEAFF.

CDR3 protein: CASSLRWTSGSEQYF. The CDR3 DNA sequence: TGTGCCAGCAGCTTAAGGTGGACTAGCGGGAGCGAGCAGTACTTC. This sequence joins TRBV7-9 and TRBJ2-7; TRBD2 aligns across 13 bases. Germline lookup yields CDR1 SEHNR and CDR2 FQNEAQ (reference sequence). CDR3 size: 15 residues. V was pared by 2 bases and J by 6 bases, with 4 bases of the junction left unmatched.

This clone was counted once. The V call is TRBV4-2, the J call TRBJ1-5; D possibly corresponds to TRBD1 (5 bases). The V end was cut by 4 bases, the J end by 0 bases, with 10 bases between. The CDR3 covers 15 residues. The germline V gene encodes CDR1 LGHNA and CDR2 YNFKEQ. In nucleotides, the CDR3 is TGTGCCAGCAGCCCGACGACAGTTAGCAATCAGCCCCAGCATTTT. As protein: CASSPTTVSNQPQHF.